A single T cell receptor (beta chain) is shown here with its context. This clonotype was counted between two and nine times. The clone's antigen remains unknown. No much larger clone is present one base from it, and per-base qualities are unavailable. Profiling of TCR beta VDJ combinations and CDR3 sequences used genomic DNA as the template. An Illumina HiSeq 2000 was the platform used for TCR repertoire sequencing. The study's processing was this. Repertoire assessment relied on Simpson's diversity index, CDR3 size and DJ length profiles, and TRBV/TRBJ rearrangement plots. The most abundant DNA sequence in the deep sequencing data was taken as the immunodominant clone. CDR3 amino acid sequences were screened for sharing across subjects and compared with published repertoires and the VDJdb database. TCRdb applied fastp at Q25 and MiXCR to the public reads, then kept only in-frame beta chains. CDR3 protein duplicates are merged, each entry listing the most common genes and DNA. The V and J calls reflect TCRdb's pipeline rather than the authors' work. Here the sample has around 430,000 distinct CDR3 sequences; around 30% occur a single time. Less than 0.85% of the sample belongs to the ten largest clones.

The sample belongs to a study of CD8+CD57+ T cells in acquired aplastic anemia (dated by TCRdb to the late 2010s). Background for the entire study: DNA extracted from sorted CD4+ and CD8+ cells had a mean of approximately 3 ug, with a range of roughly 0.19 to 27.4 ug. CD8+CD57+ expansion was defined as a frequency above the mean frequency observed in healthy subjects.

Flow cytometry had shown CD8+CD57+ cell expansion in the patients selected for sequencing. Every patient had a diagnosis of severe acquired aplastic anemia based on International Study of Aplastic Anemia and Agranulocytosis and Camitta criteria. At the time blood was sampled, none of the patients had received any therapy. TCR repertoires of sorted CD4+ and CD8+ blood T cells from severe aplastic anemia patients and healthy subjects were deep-sequenced in the study. Patients were enrolled under clinicaltrials.gov protocols 00001620, 01623167, 00001397, 00071045, 00081523 and 00961064 in the USA. Ficoll-Paque density gradient centrifugation was used to isolate peripheral blood mononuclear cells. Before DNA was extracted, CD4+ and CD8+ T cells were sorted using either FACS or magnetic beads. Study-level results and caveats: Around 28 CD8+ CDR3 sequences were found to be shared between patients and controls, but these sequences appeared to be highly expressed in patients and within the immunodominant clones of the patients. No significant difference in CD8+ Simpson's diversity was found between patients and healthy controls (P=0.060).

The receptor's source is a human donor with aplastic anemia. Sequencing was performed on sorted CD4+, CD8+, or CD8+CD57+ T cells (not recorded which) from PBMCs.

The nucleotides read TGTGCCAGCAGCTTAGCTCCCGGGGATGCCCTCCCGACATTTGGCTACACCTTC. This is translated as CASSLAPGDALPTFGYTF. The chain employs TRBV11-1 and TRBJ1-2, with the D gene too uncertain to name. Cut back by 0 bases and 7 bases, the V and J ends lie 24 bases apart. The germline V gene (reference sequence) sets CDR1 to SGHAT and CDR2 to FQDESV. The cysteine opens and the phenylalanine closes a CDR3 of 18 amino acids. The DNA shown is the 54-base CDR3, in frame from base 1.